One T cell receptor beta chain is described in this entry. TCRdb's table, derived via immunoSEQ multiplex PCR, lists solely in-frame clones and lacks some. The table lists roughly 60,000 clones, about four fifths of them singletons, with over 5.5% in the top ten. The CDR3 runs 12 residues. Germline-derived CDR1 and CDR2 are SNHLY and FYNNEI. Trimming removed 5 bases from V and 5 bases from J, with 8 bases in between. The data were taken from a study of blood T cell repertoires in COVID-19. The sequence was obtained from a human donor in a cohort sampled during active or convalescent COVID-19. The J gene is TRBJ2-3, the V gene TRBV2; TRBD2 might be the D (6 bases). Sequenced input: peripheral blood. CDR3 protein: CASSRRGDTQYF. DNA for the CDR3: TGTGCCAGCAGTAGGAGGGGAGATACGCAGTATTTT.